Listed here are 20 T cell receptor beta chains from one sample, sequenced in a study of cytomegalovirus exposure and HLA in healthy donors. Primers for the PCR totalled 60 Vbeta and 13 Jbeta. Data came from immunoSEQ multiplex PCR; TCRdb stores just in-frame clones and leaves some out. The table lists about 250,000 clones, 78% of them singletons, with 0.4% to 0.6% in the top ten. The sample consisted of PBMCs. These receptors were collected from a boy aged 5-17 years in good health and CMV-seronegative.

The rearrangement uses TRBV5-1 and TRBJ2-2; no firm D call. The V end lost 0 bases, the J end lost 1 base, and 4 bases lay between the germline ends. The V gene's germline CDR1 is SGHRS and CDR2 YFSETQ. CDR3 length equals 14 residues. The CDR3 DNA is TGCGCCAGCAGCTTGGCACAGAACACCGGGGAGCTGTTTTTT. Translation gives CASSLAQNTGELFF.

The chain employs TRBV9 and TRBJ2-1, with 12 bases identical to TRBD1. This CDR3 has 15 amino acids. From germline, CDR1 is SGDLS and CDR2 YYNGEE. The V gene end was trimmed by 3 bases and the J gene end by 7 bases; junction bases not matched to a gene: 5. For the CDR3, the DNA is TGTGCCAGCAGCGCCGGGACAGGGGGCACAAATGAGCAGTTCTTC. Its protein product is CASSAGTGGTNEQFF.

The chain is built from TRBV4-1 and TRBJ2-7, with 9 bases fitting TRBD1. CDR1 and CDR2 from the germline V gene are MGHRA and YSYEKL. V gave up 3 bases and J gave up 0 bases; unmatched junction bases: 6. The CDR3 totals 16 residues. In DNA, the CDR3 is TGCGCCAGCAGCCACCGCGGACAGGGGTTCTCCTACGAGCAGTACTTC. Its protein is CASSHRGQGFSYEQYF.

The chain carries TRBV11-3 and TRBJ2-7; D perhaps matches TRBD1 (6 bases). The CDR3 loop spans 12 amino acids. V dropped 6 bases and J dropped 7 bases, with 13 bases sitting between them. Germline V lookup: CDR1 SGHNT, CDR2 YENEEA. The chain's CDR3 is CASRSGEGEQYF. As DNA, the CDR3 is TGTGCCAGCAGGTCAGGGGAAGGGGAGCAGTACTTC.

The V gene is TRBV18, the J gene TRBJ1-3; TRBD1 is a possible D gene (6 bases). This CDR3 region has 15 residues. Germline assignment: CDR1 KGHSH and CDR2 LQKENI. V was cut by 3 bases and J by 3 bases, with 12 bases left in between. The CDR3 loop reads CASSPGQHYGNTIYF. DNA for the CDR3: TGTGCCAGCTCACCCGGACAGCACTATGGAAACACCATATATTTT.

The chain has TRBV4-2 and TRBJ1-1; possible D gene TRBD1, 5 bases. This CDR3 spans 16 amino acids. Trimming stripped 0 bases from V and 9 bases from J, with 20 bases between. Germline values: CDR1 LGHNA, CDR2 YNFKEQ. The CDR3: CASSQDRGGSKGKAFF. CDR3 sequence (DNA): TGTGCCAGCAGCCAAGATCGGGGGGGAAGTAAGGGAAAAGCTTTCTTT.

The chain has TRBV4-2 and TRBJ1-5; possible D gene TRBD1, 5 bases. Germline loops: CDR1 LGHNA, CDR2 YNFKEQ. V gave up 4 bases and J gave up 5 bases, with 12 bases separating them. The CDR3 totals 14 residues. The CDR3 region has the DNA TGTGCCAGCAGCCCCCAGGTAGGGGATCAGCCCCAGCATTTT. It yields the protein CASSPQVGDQPQHF.

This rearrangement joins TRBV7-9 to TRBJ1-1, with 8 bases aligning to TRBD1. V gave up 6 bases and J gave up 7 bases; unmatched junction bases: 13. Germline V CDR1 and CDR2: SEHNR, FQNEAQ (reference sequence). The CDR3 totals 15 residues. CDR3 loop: CASSLGGTGSDEAFF. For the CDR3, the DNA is TGTGCCAGCAGTCTTGGCGGGACAGGTTCTGATGAAGCTTTCTTT. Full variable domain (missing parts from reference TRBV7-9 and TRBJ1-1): DTGVSQNPRHKITKRGQNVTFRCDPISEHNRLYWYRQTLGQGPEFLTYFQNEAQLEKSRLLSDRFSAERPKGSFSTLEIQRTEQGDSAMYLCASSLGGTGSDEAFFGQGTRLTVV.

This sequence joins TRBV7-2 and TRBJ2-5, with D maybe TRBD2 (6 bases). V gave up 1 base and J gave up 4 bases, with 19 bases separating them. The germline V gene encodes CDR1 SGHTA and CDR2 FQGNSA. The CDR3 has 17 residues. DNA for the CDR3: TGTGCCAGCAGCTTAGGGTACCTAGCGACCGGGGGAGAGACCCAGTACTTC. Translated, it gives CASSLGYLATGGETQYF.

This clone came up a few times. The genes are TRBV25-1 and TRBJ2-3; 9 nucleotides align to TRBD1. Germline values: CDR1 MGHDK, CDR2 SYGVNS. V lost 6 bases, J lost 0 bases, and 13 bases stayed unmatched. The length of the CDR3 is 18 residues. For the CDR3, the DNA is TGTGCCAGCAGCGGAAACGTGGGACAGGGTTTTAGCACAGATACGCAGTATTTT. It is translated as CASSGNVGQGFSTDTQYF.

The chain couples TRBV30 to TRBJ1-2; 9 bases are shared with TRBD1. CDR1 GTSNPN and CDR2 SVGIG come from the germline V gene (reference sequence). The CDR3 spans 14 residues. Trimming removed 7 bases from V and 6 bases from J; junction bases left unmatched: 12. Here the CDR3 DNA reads TGTGCCTATTATTGGGACAGGGAAATCCATGGCTACACCTTC. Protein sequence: CAYYWDREIHGYTF.

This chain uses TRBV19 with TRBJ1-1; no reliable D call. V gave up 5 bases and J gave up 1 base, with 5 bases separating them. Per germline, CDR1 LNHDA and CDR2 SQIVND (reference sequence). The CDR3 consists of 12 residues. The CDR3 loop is CASSVGNTEAFF. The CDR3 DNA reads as TGTGCCAGTAGTGTCGGGAACACTGAAGCTTTCTTT.

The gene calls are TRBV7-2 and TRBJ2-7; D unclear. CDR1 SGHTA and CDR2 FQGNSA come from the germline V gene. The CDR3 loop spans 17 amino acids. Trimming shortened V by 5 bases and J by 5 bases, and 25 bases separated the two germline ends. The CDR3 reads CASSVRGSPSGLDEQYF. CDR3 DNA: TGTGCCAGCAGCGTACGAGGCTCGCCGTCCGGGTTAGACGAGCAGTACTTC.

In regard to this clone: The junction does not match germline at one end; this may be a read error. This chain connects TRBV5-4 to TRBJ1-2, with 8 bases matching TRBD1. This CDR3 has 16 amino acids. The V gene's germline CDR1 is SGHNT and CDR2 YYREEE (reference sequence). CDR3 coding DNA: TGTGCCAGCAGCTTAGATCTCGGACAGGGTAACGATGGCTACACCTTC. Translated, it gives CASSLDLGQGNDGYTF.

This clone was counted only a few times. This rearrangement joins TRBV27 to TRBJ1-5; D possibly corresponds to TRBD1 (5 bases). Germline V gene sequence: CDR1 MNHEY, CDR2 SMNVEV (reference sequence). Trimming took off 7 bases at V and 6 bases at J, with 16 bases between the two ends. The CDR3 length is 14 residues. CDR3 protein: CASNPAPGGQPQHF. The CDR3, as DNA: TGTGCCAGCAATCCAGCCCCGGGGGGTCAGCCCCAGCATTTT.

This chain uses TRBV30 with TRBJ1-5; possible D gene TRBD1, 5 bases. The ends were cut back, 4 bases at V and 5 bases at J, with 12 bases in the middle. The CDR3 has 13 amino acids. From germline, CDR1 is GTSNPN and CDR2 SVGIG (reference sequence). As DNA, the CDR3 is TGTGCCTGGACCGGACAATCGCATCAGCCCCAGCATTTT. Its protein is CAWTGQSHQPQHF.

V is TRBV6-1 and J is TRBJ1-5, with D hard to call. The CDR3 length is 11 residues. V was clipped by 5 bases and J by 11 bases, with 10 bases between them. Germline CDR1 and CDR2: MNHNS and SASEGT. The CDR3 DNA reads TGTGCCAGCAGTAAAGAGCGGTCCCAGCATTTT. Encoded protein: CASSKERSQHF.

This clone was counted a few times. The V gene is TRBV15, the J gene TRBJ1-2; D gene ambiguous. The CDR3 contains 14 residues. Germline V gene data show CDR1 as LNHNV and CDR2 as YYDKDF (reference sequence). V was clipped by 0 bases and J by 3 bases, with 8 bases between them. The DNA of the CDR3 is TGTGCCACCAGCAGAGACATAAGAGACTATGGCTACACCTTC. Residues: CATSRDIRDYGYTF.

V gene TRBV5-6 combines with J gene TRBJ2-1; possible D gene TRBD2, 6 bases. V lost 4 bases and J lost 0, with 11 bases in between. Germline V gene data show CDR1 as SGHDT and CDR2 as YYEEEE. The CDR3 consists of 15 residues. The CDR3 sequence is CASSPGLNSYNEQFF. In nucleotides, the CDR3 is TGTGCCAGCAGCCCGGGACTGAACTCCTACAATGAGCAGTTCTTC.

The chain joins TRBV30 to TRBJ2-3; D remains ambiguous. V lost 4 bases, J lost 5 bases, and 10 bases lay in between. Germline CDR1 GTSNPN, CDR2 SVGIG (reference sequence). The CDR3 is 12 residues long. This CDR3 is CAWNSRLDTQYF. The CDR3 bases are TGTGCCTGGAACTCCAGGTTAGATACGCAGTATTTT.